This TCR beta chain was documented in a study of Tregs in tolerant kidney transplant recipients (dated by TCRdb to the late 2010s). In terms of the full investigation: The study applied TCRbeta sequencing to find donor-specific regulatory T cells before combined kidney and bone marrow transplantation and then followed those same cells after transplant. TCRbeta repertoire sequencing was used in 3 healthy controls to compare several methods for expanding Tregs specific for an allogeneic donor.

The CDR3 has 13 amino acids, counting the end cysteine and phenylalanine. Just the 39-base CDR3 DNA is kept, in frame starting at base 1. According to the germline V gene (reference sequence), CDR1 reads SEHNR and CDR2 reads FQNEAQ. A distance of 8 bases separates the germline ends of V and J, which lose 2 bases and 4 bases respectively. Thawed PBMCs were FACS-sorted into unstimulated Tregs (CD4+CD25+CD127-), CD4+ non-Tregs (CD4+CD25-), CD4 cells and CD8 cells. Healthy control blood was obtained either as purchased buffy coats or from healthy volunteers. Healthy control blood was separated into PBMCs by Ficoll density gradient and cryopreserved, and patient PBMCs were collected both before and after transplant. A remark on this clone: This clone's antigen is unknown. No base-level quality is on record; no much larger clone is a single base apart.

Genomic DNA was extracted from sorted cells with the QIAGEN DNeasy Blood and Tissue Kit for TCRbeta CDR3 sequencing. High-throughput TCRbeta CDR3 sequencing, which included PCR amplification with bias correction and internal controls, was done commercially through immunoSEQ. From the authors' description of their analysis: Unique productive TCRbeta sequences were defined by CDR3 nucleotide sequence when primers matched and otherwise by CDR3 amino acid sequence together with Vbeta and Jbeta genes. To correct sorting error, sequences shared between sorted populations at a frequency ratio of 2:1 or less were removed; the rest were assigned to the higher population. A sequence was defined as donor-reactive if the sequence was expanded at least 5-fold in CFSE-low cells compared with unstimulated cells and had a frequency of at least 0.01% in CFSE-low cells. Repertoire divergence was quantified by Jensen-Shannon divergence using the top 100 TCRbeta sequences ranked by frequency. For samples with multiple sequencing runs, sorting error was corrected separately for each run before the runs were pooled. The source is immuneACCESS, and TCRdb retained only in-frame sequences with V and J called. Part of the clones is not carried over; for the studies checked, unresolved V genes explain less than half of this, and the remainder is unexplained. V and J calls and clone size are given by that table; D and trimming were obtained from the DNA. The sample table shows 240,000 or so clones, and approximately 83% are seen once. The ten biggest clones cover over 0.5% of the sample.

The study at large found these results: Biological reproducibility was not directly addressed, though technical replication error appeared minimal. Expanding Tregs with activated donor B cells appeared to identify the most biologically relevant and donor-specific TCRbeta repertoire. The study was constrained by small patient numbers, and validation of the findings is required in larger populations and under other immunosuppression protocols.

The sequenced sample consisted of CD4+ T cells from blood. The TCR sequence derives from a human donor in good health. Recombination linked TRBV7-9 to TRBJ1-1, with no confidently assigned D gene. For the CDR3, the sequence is CASSLWPGTEAFF. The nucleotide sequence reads TGTGCCAGCAGCTTATGGCCAGGCACTGAAGCTTTCTTT.